The T cell receptor beta chain under discussion was sequenced for a study of patients and donors after allogeneic stem cell transplantation. Germline V gene lookup returns CDR1 GTSNPN and CDR2 SVGIG (reference sequence). V lost 0 bases and J lost 8, with 11 bases in between. The CDR3 has 13 residues. TCRdb redid the calling of the RT-PCR reads with MiXCR, one entry per CDR3 protein. The sample lists about a million distinct CDR3 sequences; over 15% were seen once. The chain is built from TRBV30 and TRBJ2-1; D is unresolved. The clonotype comes from a human donor who was either an allogeneic HSCT recipient or a stem cell or donor lymphocyte infusion donor (not recorded which). It is not recorded whose cells these are; they may come from a transplant donor. The specimen was blood, either unsorted or a sorted T cell fraction (not recorded which). CDR3 nucleotide sequence: TGTGCCTGGAGTGTACAACACCGCGATGAGCAGTTCTTC. As protein: CAWSVQHRDEQFF.